These 5 T cell receptor beta chains share one sample of origin, sequenced in a study of cytomegalovirus exposure and HLA in healthy donors. PCR was performed using 60 Vbeta and 13 Jbeta primers. Sequenced by immunoSEQ multiplex PCR; TCRdb stores in-frame clones only, minus some. The sample holds 150,000 to 200,000 clones, roughly 87% seen once. Sequencing was performed on PBMCs. These receptors were collected from a woman aged 25 to 39 in good health and CMV-seronegative.

The CDR3 is CASSSGTGNTQYF. For the CDR3, the DNA is TGTGCCAGCAGCTCCGGGACAGGGAATACGCAGTATTTT. The rearrangement joins TRBV7-7 to TRBJ2-3, with 9 bases fitting TRBD1. Germline-derived CDR1 and CDR2 are SSHAT and FNYEAQ (reference sequence). The CDR3 is made up of 13 amino acids. V lost 4 bases to trimming and J lost 7 bases; unmatched junction nucleotides: 3.

This clone was detected only a few times. V and J are TRBV29-1 and TRBJ1-1; D is undetermined. The CDR3 sequence is 11 residues long. CDR1 SQVTM and CDR2 ANQGSEA come from the germline V gene. With 3 bases removed from V and 4 bases from J, the gap between germline ends came to 6 bases. DNA of the CDR3: TGCAGCGTTGAGGGCCGCACTGAAGCTTTCTTT. It is translated as CSVEGRTEAFF.

This chain joins TRBV4-1 and TRBJ2-3; 8 bases are shared with TRBD2. The V segment lost 4 bases and the J segment 4 bases; nucleotides outside the gene matches: 4. Germline CDR1 MGHRA, CDR2 YSYEKL. This CDR3 comprises 14 residues. In DNA, the CDR3 is TGCGCCAGCAGCCCCGGGACTAGTGCAGATACGCAGTATTTT. This encodes CASSPGTSADTQYF.

As concerns this clone: The germline gene is not matched at one end of the junction; a read error may be the cause. V usage is TRBV28 and J usage is TRBJ2-7; D uncertain. Germline V gene lookup returns CDR1 MDHEN and CDR2 SYDVKM. The CDR3 runs to 13 residues. For the CDR3, the DNA is TGTGCCAGCAGTTTTGGTCGGCACTACGGGCAGTACTTC. Residues: CASSFGRHYGQYF.

The rearrangement uses TRBV10-1 and TRBJ2-3; 7 bases fit TRBD2. This CDR3 region has 12 residues. Losses at the gene ends were 8 bases for V and 3 bases for J; bases not matched to a gene: 2. The germline CDR1 and CDR2 sequences are WNHNN and SYGVQD (reference sequence). CDR3 DNA: TGCGCCAGCGCGGGGGTTACAGATACGCAGTATTTT. Amino acid sequence: CASAGVTDTQYF.